One and the same sample provided the 18 T cell receptor beta chains below, sequenced in a study of blood T cell repertoires in COVID-19. The method was immunoSEQ multiplex PCR; TCRdb's version includes in-frame clones alone and lacks a portion of them. The data hold roughly 260,000 clones, with 75% to 90% observed a single time. The sequenced material came from peripheral blood. These receptors all stem from a woman in her 40s with acute or convalescent COVID-19.

The chain joins TRBV7-6 to TRBJ2-2, with 10 positions matching TRBD1. Looked up from germline, CDR1 is SGHVS and CDR2 is FNYEAQ. The CDR3 is made up of 16 amino acids. J was trimmed by 5 bases and V by 1 base; bases with no gene match: 4. DNA for the CDR3: TGTGCCAGCAGCTTAGGGACAGGGGGAATTACCGGGGAGCTGTTTTTT. Translating it yields CASSLGTGGITGELFF.

This chain links TRBV19 with TRBJ2-2; tentative D call: TRBD2 (5 bases). Deletions cut 3 bases from V and 3 bases from J, with 8 bases between. Germline lookup yields CDR1 LNHDA and CDR2 SQIVND (reference sequence). This CDR3 is 14 amino acids long. CDR3: CASSMGGHTGELFF. The CDR3 nucleotides read TGTGCCAGTAGTATGGGCGGGCACACCGGGGAGCTGTTTTTT.

The chain has TRBV24-1 and TRBJ2-7, with a possible D match to TRBD2 (5 bases). Germline CDR1 and CDR2: KGHDR and SFDVKD. This CDR3 region has 17 residues. V lost 4 bases to trimming and J lost 2 bases, with 20 bases between them. The CDR3 DNA follows: TGTGCCACCAGTGACCCCGGACGAGGGCCGAGAGCCTACGAGCAGTACGTC. This codes for CATSDPGRGPRAYEQYV.

The chain carries TRBV5-1 and TRBJ1-1, with 7 positions matching TRBD1. V was clipped by 5 bases and J by 1 base; unmatched bases: 5. The CDR3 has 14 amino acids. The germline V gene encodes CDR1 SGHRS and CDR2 YFSETQ. The CDR3 region has the DNA TGCGCCAGCAGTCCCGGGACAGAGAACACTGAAGCTTTCTTT. It translates to CASSPGTENTEAFF.

This sequence joins TRBV21-1 and TRBJ1-2; the D call of TRBD1 is as the table states it, not checked on the DNA. TRBV21-1 is classified as a pseudogene. The CDR3 is 15 residues long. Here the CDR3 reads CASSIRTGEYYGYTF. The CDR3 DNA sequence: TGTGCCAGCAGCATCCGGACAGGGGAGTACTATGGCTACACCTTC.

The genes are TRBV5-1 and TRBJ2-5; 8 nucleotides line up with TRBD1. CDR3 length equals 14 residues. V lost 4 bases, J lost 5 bases, and 7 bases stayed unmatched. The germline gives CDR1 SGHRS, CDR2 YFSETQ. The CDR3 DNA is TGCGCCAGCAGCCCCGGGACAGGCGGGGAGACCCAGTACTTC. This encodes CASSPGTGGETQYF.

The V gene is TRBV10-3, the J gene TRBJ2-7; maybe TRBD2 (6 bases). CDR1 is ENHRY, CDR2 SYGVKD, per germline. V lost 3 bases to trimming and J lost 9 bases, with 21 bases between them. The length of the CDR3 is 15 residues. The CDR3 is CAISDPGTDSVGQYV. The CDR3 DNA sequence: TGTGCCATCAGTGATCCCGGGACTGATTCTGTGGGGCAGTACGTC.

The genes are TRBV13 and TRBJ1-1; no clear D. Germline V gene sequence: CDR1 PRHDT, CDR2 FYEKMQ (reference sequence). The CDR3 sequence is 11 residues long. V lost 3 bases and J lost 7, with 6 bases in between. The CDR3 reads CASSLGSEAFF. The CDR3, as DNA: TGTGCCAGCAGCTTGGGGAGTGAAGCTTTCTTT.

The chain recombines TRBV21-1 with TRBJ1-6; the D call in the table, TRBD1, was not verified against the DNA. TRBV21-1 is labeled a pseudogene. The length of the CDR3 is 15 residues. The CDR3 DNA reads as TGTGCCAGCGTCGACAGGGTAATAGGTAATTCACCCCTCCACTTT. It yields the protein CASVDRVIGNSPLHF.

The genes are TRBV7-9 and TRBJ1-1; possibly TRBD1 for D (5 bases). Trimming left V 5 bases short and J 6 bases short, with 16 bases between. The germline V gene encodes CDR1 SEHNR and CDR2 FQNEAQ (reference sequence). CDR3 length equals 14 residues. Here the CDR3 reads CASSPAGPWAEAFF. CDR3 sequence (DNA): TGTGCCAGCAGCCCAGCGGGGCCCTGGGCTGAAGCTTTCTTT.

The chain joins TRBV7-9 to TRBJ1-2, with 8 positions matching TRBD1. With 4 bases clipped from V and 4 bases from J, the junction kept 8 bases outside the gene matches. The germline gives CDR1 SEHNR, CDR2 FQNEAQ (reference sequence). CDR3 length: 15 residues. CDR3: CASSSQQGVSYGYTF. The CDR3, as DNA: TGTGCCAGCAGCTCGCAACAGGGGGTTTCCTATGGCTACACCTTC.

The rearrangement joins TRBV4-1 to TRBJ2-5; the match to TRBD2 covers 8 bases. The CDR3 is 17 residues long. CDR1 and CDR2 (germline): MGHRA, YSYEKL. The V and J ends lost 0 bases and 2 bases, in that order; junction bases with no gene match: 8. CDR3 nucleotide sequence: TGCGCCAGCAGCCAAGAGGGTGGCGGGGGGATTCAAGAGACCCAGTACTTC. Translation: CASSQEGGGGIQETQYF.

The table lists this clone with a few counts. The V gene is TRBV19, the J gene TRBJ2-1; D uncertain. The length of the CDR3 is 15 residues. The germline V and J ends were trimmed by 5 bases and 0 bases, with 11 bases remaining between them. From germline, CDR1 is LNHDA and CDR2 SQIVND (reference sequence). In DNA form, the CDR3 reads TGTGCCAGTAGTCTCGGAGACGGCTCCTACAATGAGCAGTTCTTC. Translating it yields CASSLGDGSYNEQFF. The entire variable domain, with the rest obtained from reference TRBV19 and TRBJ2-1, is as follows: DGGITQSPKYLFRKEGQNVTLSCEQNLNHDAMYWYRQDPGQGLRLIYYSQIVNDFQKGDIAEGYSVSREKKESFPLTVTSAQKNPTAFYLCASSLGDGSYNEQFFGPGTRLTVL.

This clone has a single count. The same CDR3 arises from other DNA sequences in this sample as well. In DNA, the CDR3 is TGTGCCATCAGTGAGTCCGGGGCGGGGAACTATGGCTACACCTTC. Translated, it gives CAISESGAGNYGYTF. The rearrangement joins TRBV10-3 to TRBJ1-2; D is possibly TRBD1 (5 bases). The V gene's germline CDR1 is ENHRY and CDR2 SYGVKD. Trimming cost V 0 bases and J 2 bases, with 10 bases left between them. The CDR3 is 15 amino acids.

CDR3 protein: CASSFGQGEKLFF. Here the CDR3 DNA reads TGTGCCAGCAGCTTTGGACAGGGCGAAAAACTGTTTTTT. J is TRBJ1-4 and V is TRBV28, with 8 bases that match TRBD1. V shed 6 bases and J 8 bases; nucleotides not matched to a gene: 5. The CDR3 extends over 13 amino acids. The germline V gene encodes CDR1 MDHEN and CDR2 SYDVKM.

The CDR3 sequence is CASSSTGGQEKLFF. The CDR3 DNA is TGCGCCAGCAGCTCGACAGGGGGCCAGGAAAAACTGTTTTTT. The chain has TRBV5-1 and TRBJ1-4, with 10 positions matching TRBD1. J lost 8 bases, V lost 3 bases, and 4 bases had no gene match. The CDR3 runs to 14 residues. Germline V gives CDR1 SGHRS, CDR2 YFSETQ.

The DNA for the CDR3 is TGCAGTGCTAGTCAACTAGCGGGGATCAGGCATGAGCAGTTCTTC. The encoded protein is CSASQLAGIRHEQFF. The chain has TRBV20-1 and TRBJ2-1; 10 positions match TRBD2. V dropped 3 bases and J dropped 8; count of bases not matched to a gene: 10. From germline, CDR1 is DFQATT and CDR2 SNEGSKA (reference sequence). This CDR3 contains 15 residues.

This clone was picked up one time. This rearrangement joins TRBV7-9 to TRBJ1-2; no clear D gene. In germline, CDR1 is SEHNR, CDR2 FQNEAQ (reference sequence). The length of the CDR3 is 13 residues. Between the trimmed V and J ends, which lost 3 bases and 2 bases, there was a span of 7 bases. CDR3 sequence: CASSLQANYGYTF. In DNA form, the CDR3 reads TGTGCCAGCAGCTTGCAGGCCAACTATGGCTACACCTTC. Variable domain in full (rest from reference TRBV7-9 and TRBJ1-2): DTGVSQNPRHKITKRGQNVTFRCDPISEHNRLYWYRQTLGQGPEFLTYFQNEAQLEKSRLLSDRFSAERPKGSFSTLEIQRTEQGDSAMYLCASSLQANYGYTFGSGTRLTVV.